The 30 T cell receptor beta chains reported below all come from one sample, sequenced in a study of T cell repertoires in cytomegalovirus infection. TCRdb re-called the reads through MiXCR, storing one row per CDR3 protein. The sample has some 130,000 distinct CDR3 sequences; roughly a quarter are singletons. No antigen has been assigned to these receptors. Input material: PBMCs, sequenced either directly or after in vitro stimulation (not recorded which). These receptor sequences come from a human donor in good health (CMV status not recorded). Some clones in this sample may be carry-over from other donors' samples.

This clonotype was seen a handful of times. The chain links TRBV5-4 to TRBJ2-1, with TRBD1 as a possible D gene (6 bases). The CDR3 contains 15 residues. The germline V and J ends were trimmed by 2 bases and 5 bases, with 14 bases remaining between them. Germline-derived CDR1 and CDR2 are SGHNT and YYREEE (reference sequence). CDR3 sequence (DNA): TGTGCCAGCAGCTTAGGGGGACGGTTAAACAATGAGCAGTTCTTC. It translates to CASSLGGRLNNEQFF.

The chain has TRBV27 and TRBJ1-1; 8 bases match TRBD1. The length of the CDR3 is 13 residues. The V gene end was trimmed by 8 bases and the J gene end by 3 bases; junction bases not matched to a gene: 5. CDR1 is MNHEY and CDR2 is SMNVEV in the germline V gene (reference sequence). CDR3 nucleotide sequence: TGTGCCAGCTCAACAGGGGGGTACACTGAAGCTTTCTTT. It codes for CASSTGGYTEAFF.

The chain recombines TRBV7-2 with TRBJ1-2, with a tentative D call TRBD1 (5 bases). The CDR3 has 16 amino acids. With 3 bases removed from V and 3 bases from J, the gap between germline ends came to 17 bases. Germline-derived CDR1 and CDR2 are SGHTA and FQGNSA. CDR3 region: CASSLQQAIIHYGYTF. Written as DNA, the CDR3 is TGTGCCAGCAGCTTGCAACAGGCTATCATACACTATGGCTACACCTTC.

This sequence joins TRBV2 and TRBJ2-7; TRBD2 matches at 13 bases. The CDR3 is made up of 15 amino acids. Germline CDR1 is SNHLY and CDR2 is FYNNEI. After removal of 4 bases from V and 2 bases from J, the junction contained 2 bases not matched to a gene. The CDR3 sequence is CASSGTSGSAYEQYF. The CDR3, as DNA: TGTGCCAGCAGTGGGACTAGCGGGAGTGCCTACGAGCAGTACTTC.

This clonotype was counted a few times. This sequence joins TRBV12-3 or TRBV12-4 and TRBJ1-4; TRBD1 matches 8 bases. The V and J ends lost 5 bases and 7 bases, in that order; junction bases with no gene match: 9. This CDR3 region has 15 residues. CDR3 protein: CASSPGQGKSEKLFF. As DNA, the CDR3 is TGTGCCAGCAGTCCAGGACAGGGTAAAAGTGAAAAACTGTTTTTT.

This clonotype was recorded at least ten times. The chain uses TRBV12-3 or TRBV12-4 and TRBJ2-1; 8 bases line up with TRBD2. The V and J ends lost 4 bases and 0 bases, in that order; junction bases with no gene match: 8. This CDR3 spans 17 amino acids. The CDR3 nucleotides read TGTGCCAGCAGTTCCCCCGGACTAGCTGGCTCCTACAATGAGCAGTTCTTC. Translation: CASSSPGLAGSYNEQFF.

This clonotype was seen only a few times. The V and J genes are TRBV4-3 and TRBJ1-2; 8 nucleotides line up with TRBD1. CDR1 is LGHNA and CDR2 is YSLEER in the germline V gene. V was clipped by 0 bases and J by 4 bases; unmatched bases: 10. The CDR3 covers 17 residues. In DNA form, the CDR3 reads TGCGCCAGCAGCCAAGATCCGGGACAGGCGGGGAGCTATGGCTACACCTTC. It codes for CASSQDPGQAGSYGYTF.

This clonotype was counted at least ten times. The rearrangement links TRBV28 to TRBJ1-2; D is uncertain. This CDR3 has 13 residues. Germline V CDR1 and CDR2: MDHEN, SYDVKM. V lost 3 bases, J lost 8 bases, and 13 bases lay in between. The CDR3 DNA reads TGTGCCAGCAGTTTCGTTGACACCTGGGGCTACACCTTC. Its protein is CASSFVDTWGYTF.

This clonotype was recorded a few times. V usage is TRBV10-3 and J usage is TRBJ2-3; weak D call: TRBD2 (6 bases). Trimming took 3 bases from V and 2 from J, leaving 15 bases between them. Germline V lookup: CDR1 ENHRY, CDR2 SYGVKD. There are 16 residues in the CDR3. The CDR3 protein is CAISDHERADTDTQYF. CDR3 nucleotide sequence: TGTGCCATCAGTGATCATGAGCGGGCAGACACAGATACGCAGTATTTT.

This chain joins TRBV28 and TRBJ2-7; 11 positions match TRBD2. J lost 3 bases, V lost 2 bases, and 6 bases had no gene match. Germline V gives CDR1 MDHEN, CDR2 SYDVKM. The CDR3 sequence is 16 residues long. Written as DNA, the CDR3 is TGTGCCAGCAGTTTAGTAGGGACTAGCGGCAACTACGAGCAGTACTTC. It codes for CASSLVGTSGNYEQYF.

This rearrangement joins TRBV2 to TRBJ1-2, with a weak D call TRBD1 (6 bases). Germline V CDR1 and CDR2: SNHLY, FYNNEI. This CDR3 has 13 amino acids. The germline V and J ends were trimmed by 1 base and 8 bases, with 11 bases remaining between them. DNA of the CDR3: TGTGCCAGCAGTGAAGACAGGGAATACGGCTACACCTTC. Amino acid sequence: CASSEDREYGYTF.

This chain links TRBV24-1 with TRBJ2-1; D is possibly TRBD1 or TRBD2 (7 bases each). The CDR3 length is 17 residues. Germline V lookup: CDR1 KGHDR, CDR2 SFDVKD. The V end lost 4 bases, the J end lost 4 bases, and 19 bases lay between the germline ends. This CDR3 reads CATSDLATSRGYNEQFF. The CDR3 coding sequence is TGTGCCACCAGTGACCTGGCGACTAGCAGGGGGTACAATGAGCAGTTCTTC.

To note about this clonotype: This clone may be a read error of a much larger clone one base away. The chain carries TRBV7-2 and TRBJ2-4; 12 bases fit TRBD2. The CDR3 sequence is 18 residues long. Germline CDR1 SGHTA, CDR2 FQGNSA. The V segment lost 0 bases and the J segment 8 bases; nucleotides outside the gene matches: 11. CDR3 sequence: CASSLAGLAGGERDIQYF. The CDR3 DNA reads TGTGCCAGCAGCTTAGCAGGTCTAGCGGGAGGGGAGAGAGACATTCAGTACTTC.

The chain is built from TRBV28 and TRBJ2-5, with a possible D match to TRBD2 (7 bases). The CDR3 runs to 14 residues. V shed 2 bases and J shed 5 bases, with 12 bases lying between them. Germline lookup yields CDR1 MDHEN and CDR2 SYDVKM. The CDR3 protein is CASSLMGGGETQYF. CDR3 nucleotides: TGTGCCAGCAGTTTAATGGGGGGGGGCGAGACCCAGTACTTC.

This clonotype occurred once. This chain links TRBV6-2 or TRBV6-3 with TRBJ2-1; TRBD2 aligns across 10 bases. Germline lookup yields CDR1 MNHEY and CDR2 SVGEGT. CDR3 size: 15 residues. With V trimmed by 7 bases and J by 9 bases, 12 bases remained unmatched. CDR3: CASTQHLAGDGEQFF. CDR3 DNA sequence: TGTGCCAGCACCCAACATCTAGCGGGAGACGGTGAGCAGTTCTTC.

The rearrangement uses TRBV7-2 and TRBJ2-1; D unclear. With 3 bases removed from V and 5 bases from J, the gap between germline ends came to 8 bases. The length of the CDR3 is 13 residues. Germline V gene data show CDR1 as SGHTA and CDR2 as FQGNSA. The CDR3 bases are TGTGCCAGCAGCTTCGAAAGAAACAATGAGCAGTTCTTC. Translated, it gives CASSFERNNEQFF.

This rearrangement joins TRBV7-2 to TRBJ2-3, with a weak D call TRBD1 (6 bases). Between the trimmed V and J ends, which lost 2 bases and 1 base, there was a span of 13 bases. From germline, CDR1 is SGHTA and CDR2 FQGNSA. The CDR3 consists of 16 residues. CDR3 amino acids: CASSLQTGHGTDTQYF. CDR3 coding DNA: TGTGCCAGCAGCTTACAGACAGGCCATGGCACAGATACGCAGTATTTT. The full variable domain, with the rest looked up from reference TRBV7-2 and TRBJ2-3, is GAGVSQSPSNKVTEKGKDVELRCDPISGHTALYWYRQSLGQGLEFLIYFQGNSAPDKSGLPSDRFSAERTGGSVSTLTIQRTQQEDSAVYLCASSLQTGHGTDTQYFGPGTRLTVL.

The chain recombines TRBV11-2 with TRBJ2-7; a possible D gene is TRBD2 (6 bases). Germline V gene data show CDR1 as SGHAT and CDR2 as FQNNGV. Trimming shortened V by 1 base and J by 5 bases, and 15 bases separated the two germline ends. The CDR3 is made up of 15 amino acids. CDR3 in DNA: TGTGCCAGCAGCTTAGGTTCGGGGGATCGGGACGAGCAGTACGTC. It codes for CASSLGSGDRDEQYV.

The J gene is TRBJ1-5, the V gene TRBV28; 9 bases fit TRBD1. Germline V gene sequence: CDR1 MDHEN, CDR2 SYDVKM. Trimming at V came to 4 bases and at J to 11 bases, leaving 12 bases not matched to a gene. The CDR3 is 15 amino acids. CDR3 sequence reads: CASSSETGGPEAQHF. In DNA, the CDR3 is TGTGCCAGCAGTTCCGAAACAGGGGGCCCAGAGGCCCAGCATTTT. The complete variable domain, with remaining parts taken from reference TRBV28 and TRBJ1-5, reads DVKVTQSSRYLVKRTGEKVFLECVQDMDHENMFWYRQDPGLGLRLIYFSYDVKMKEKGDIPEGYSVSREKKERFSLILESASTNQTSMYLCASSSETGGPEAQHFGDGTRLSIL.

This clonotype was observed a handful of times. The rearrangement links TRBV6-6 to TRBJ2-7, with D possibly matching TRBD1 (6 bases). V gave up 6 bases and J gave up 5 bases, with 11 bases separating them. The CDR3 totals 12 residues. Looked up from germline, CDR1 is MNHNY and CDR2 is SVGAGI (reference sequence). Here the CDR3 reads CASSIPGDEQYV. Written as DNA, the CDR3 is TGTGCCAGCAGCATACCAGGGGACGAGCAGTACGTC.

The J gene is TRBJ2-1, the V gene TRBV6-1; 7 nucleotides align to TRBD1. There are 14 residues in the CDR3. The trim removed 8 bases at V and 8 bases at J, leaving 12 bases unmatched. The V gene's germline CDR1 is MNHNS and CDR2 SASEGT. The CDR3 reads CASRTKGAGDEQFF. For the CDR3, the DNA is TGTGCCAGCCGGACAAAGGGGGCAGGCGATGAGCAGTTCTTC.

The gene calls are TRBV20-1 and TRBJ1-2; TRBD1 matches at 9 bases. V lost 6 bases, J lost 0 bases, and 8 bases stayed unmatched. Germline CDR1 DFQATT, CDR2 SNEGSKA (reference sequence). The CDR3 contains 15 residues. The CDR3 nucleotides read TGCAGTGCCGAAGGACAGGGGATATCTAACTATGGCTACACCTTC. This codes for CSAEGQGISNYGYTF.

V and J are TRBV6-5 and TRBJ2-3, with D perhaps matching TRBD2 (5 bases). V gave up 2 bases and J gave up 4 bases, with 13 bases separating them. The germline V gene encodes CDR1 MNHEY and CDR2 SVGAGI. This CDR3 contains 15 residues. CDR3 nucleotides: TGTGCCAGCAGTTACGGGCCTAACGGGGCAGATACGCAGTATTTT. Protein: CASSYGPNGADTQYF.

The CDR3 DNA reads TGTGCCACCAGCCTCCAAGAGAATGGCTACACCTTC. It translates to CATSLQENGYTF. The rearrangement links TRBV15 to TRBJ1-2; the D is unclear. V lost 5 bases to trimming and J lost 6 bases, with 10 bases between them. Germline CDR1 and CDR2: LNHNV and YYDKDF (reference sequence). The CDR3 loop spans 12 amino acids. Full variable domain (outside the CDR3, taken from reference TRBV15 and TRBJ1-2): DAMVIQNPRYQVTQFGKPVTLSCSQTLNHNVMYWYQQKSSQAPKLLFHYYDKDFNNEADTPDNFQSRRPNTSFCFLDIRSPGLGDTAMYLCATSLQENGYTFGSGTRLTVV.

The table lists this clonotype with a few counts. The CDR3 sequence is CAWSVGQGTNYGYTF. Here the CDR3 DNA reads TGTGCCTGGAGTGTAGGACAGGGTACTAACTATGGCTACACCTTC. The V call is TRBV30, the J call TRBJ1-2; 8 bases map to TRBD1. Trimming removed 0 bases from V and 0 bases from J; junction bases left unmatched: 3. The CDR3 is 15 amino acids. Germline assignment: CDR1 GTSNPN and CDR2 SVGIG (reference sequence). Looking up the rest from reference TRBV30 and TRBJ1-2 gives the full variable domain: SQTIHQWPATLVQPVGSPLSLECTVEGTSNPNLYWYRQAAGRGLQLLFYSVGIGQISSEVPQNLSASRPQDRQFILSSKKLLLSDSGFYLCAWSVGQGTNYGYTFGSGTRLTVV.

The CDR3 is CASRAGTPVTQYF. CDR3 in DNA: TGTGCCAGCAGGGCTGGGACGCCAGTTACGCAGTATTTT. The chain links TRBV7-2 to TRBJ2-3; the D call may be TRBD1 or TRBD2 (5 bases each). Deletions cut 6 bases from V and 8 bases from J, with 15 bases between. Per the germline V gene, CDR1 is SGHTA and CDR2 is FQGNSA. The CDR3 runs 13 residues.

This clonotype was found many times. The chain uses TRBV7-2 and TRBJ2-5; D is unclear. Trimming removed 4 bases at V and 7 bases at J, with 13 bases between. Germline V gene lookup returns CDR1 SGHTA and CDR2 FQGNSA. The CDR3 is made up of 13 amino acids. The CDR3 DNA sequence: TGTGCCAGCAGCTCGGAGCCAAAGGGGACCCAGTACTTC. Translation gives CASSSEPKGTQYF. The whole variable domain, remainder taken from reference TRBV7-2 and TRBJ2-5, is GAGVSQSPSNKVTEKGKDVELRCDPISGHTALYWYRQSLGQGLEFLIYFQGNSAPDKSGLPSDRFSAERTGGSVSTLTIQRTQQEDSAVYLCASSSEPKGTQYFGPGTRLLVL.

The CDR3 region has the DNA TGTGCCAGCAGTTACTCGATTGCGTCCTACGAGCAGTACGTC. Its protein product is CASSYSIASYEQYV. The chain carries TRBV6-6 and TRBJ2-7; no reliable D call. Deletions cut 0 bases from V and 1 base from J, with 7 bases between. The germline gives CDR1 MNHNY, CDR2 SVGAGI (reference sequence). The CDR3 has 14 amino acids.

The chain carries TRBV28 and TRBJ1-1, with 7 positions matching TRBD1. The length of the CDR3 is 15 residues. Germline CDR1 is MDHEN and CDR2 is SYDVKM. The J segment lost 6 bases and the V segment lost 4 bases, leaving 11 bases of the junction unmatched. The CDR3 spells CASSSTHRRGPEAFF. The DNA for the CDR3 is TGTGCCAGCAGTTCAACCCACCGGAGGGGGCCTGAAGCTTTCTTT.

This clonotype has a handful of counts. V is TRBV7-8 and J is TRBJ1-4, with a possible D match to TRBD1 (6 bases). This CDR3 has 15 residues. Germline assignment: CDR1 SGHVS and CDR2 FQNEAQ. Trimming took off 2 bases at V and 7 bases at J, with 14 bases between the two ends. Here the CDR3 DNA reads TGTGCCAGCAGCTTAAATCAGGGGACGAGTGAAAAACTGTTTTTT. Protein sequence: CASSLNQGTSEKLFF.